This T cell receptor (beta chain) was obtained from a study of OX40 agonist ivuxolimab in advanced cancers. Overall study context: Patients in dose escalation had liver, melanoma, kidney or head and neck cancers. Checkpoint inhibitors had been given previously to about 40% of patients.

Here immunoSEQ multiplex PCR was the method, and the copy in TCRdb shows in-frame clones only, minus some. The sample includes around 82,000 clones, 80% to 90% of them seen just once. CDR1 MDHEN and CDR2 SYDVKM come from the germline V gene. The CDR3 extends over 14 amino acids. Trimming left V 4 bases short and J 2 bases short, with 9 bases between. This chain connects TRBV28 to TRBJ1-3; D may be TRBD1 (6 bases). This TCR derives from an adult with an advanced solid tumor such as melanoma, head and neck, liver or kidney cancer. This sample comprised CD4+ or CD8+ T cells sorted from blood, obtained in a trial of the OX40 agonist ivuxolimab. CDR3 DNA sequence: TGTGCCAGCAGTTCCGGGGGCGCTGGAAACACCATATATTTT. Translation: CASSSGGAGNTIYF.